What follows describes a single T cell receptor beta chain. Its specificity is unknown. This record comes from a study of lymphopenia after photon versus proton radiotherapy. Germline V gene data show CDR1 as MGHRA and CDR2 as YSYEKL. The CDR3 has 17 amino acids. The V gene end was trimmed by 4 bases and the J gene end by 7 bases; junction bases not matched to a gene: 13. Measured with immunoSEQ multiplex PCR; TCRdb has only the in-frame clones, and not every one. This table holds about 49,000 clones, about 83% found once. Points from the study as a whole: Post-nadir TCR diversity decline inversely tracked overall survival among those who died.

This clonotype was obtained from a middle-aged man with gastric cancer. This sequence joins TRBV4-1 and TRBJ2-2; TRBD2 aligns across 9 bases. The material was peripheral blood, obtained from a patient treated with photon-based radiotherapy. This CDR3 is CASSLLGVAGEGGELFF. CDR3 DNA: TGCGCCAGCAGCCTGCTGGGGGTAGCGGGAGAAGGCGGGGAGCTGTTTTTT.